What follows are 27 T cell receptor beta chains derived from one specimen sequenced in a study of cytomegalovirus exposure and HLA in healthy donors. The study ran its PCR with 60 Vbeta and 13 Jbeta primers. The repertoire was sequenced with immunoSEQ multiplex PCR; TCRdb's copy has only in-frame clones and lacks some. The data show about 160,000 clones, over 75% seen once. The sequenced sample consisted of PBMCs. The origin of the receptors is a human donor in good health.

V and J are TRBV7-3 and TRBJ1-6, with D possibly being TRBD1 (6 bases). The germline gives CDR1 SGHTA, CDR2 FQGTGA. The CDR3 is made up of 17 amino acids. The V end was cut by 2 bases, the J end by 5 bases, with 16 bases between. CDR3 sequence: CASSLWGGGGNNSPLHF. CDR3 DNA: TGTGCCAGCAGCTTATGGGGGGGCGGCGGGAATAATTCACCCCTCCACTTT. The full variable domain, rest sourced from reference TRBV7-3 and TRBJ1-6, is GAGVSQTPSNKVTEKGKYVELRCDPISGHTALYWYRQSLGQGPEFLIYFQGTGAADDSGLPNDRFFAVRPEGSVSTLKIQRTERGDSAVYLCASSLWGGGGNNSPLHFGNGTRLTVT.

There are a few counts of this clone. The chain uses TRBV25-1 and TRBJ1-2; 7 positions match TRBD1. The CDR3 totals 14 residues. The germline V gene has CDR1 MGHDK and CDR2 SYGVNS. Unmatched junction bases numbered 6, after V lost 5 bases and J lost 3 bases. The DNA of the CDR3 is TGTGCCAGCAGTCCCCGACAGGGTTACTATGGCTACACCTTC. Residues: CASSPRQGYYGYTF.

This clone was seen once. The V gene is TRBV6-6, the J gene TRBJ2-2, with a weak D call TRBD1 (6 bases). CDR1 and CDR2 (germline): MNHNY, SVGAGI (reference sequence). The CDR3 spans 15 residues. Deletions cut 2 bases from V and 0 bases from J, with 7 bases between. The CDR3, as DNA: TGTGCCAGCAGTTACGGGACAACGAACACCGGGGAGCTGTTTTTT. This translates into CASSYGTTNTGELFF.

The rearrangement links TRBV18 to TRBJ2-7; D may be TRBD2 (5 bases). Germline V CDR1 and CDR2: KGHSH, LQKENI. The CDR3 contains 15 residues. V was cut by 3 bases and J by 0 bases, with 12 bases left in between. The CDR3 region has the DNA TGTGCCAGCTCACCCTCCGGGGAGAGCTCCTACGAGCAGTACTTC. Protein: CASSPSGESSYEQYF.

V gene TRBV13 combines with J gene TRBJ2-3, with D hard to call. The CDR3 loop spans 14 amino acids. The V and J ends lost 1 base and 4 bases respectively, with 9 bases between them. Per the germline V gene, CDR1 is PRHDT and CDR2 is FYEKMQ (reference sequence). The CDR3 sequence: CASSLAQVPDTQYF. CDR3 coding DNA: TGTGCCAGCAGCTTAGCCCAGGTCCCAGATACGCAGTATTTT.

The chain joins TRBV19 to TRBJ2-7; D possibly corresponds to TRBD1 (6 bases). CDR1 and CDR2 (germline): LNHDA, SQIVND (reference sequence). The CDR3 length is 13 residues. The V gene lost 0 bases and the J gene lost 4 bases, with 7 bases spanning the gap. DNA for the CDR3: TGTGCCAGTAGTATAGAGGACAGTTACGAGCAGTACTTC. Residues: CASSIEDSYEQYF.

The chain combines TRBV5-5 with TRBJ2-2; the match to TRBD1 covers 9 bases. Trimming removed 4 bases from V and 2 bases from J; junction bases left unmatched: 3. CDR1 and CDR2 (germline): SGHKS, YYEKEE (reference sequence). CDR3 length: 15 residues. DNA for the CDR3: TGTGCCAGCAGCCGGGGACAGGGAAACACCGGGGAGCTGTTTTTT. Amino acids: CASSRGQGNTGELFF.

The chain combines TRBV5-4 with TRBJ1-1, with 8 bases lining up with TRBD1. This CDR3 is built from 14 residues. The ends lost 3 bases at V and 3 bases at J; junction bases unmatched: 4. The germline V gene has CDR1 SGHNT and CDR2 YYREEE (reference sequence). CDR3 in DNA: TGTGCCAGCAGCTCCGGGACAGGAGACACTGAAGCTTTCTTT. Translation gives CASSSGTGDTEAFF.

The CDR3 loop is CASSLASLTDSNQPQHF. CDR3 in DNA: TGCGCCAGCAGCTTGGCCTCACTGACTGATAGCAATCAGCCCCAGCATTTT. V gene TRBV5-1 combines with J gene TRBJ1-5; D gene unclear. The ends were cut back, 0 bases at V and 0 bases at J, with 13 bases in the middle. Germline values: CDR1 SGHRS, CDR2 YFSETQ. The CDR3 covers 17 residues.

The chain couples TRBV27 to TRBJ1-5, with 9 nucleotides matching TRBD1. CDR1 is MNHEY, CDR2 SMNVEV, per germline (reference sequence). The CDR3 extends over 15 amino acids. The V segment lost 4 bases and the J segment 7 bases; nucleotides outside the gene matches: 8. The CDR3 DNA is TGTGCCAGCAGTTCCGGGACAGGGTTGAGGCAGCCCCAGCATTTT. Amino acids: CASSSGTGLRQPQHF.

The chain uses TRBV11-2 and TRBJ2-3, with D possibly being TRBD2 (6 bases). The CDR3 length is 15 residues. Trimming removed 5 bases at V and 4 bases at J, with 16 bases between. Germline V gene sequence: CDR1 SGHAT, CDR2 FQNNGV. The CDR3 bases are TGTGCCAGCAGCCTAACGATCGGGGGTTCAGATACGCAGTATTTT. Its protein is CASSLTIGGSDTQYF.

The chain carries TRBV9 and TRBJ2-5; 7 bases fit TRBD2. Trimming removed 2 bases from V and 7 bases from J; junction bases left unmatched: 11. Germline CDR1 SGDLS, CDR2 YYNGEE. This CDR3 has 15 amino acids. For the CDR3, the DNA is TGTGCCAGCAGCGTCTCCGGGACTCCGGGGGGGACCCAGTACTTC. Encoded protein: CASSVSGTPGGTQYF.

CDR3 DNA sequence: TGTGCCAGCAGCTTTCAGGGGGGCCTTACCGGGGAGCTGTTTTTT. It codes for CASSFQGGLTGELFF. This rearrangement joins TRBV7-2 to TRBJ2-2, with D perhaps matching TRBD1 (7 bases). Trimming removed 3 bases at V and 5 bases at J, with 13 bases between. Germline lookup yields CDR1 SGHTA and CDR2 FQGNSA. The CDR3 runs to 15 residues.

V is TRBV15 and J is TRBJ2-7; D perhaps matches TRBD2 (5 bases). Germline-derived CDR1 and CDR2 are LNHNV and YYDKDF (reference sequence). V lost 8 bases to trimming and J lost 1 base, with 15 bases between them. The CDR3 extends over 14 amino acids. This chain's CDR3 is CATRLAGGSYEQYF. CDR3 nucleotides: TGTGCCACCCGCCTGGCAGGAGGATCCTACGAGCAGTACTTC.

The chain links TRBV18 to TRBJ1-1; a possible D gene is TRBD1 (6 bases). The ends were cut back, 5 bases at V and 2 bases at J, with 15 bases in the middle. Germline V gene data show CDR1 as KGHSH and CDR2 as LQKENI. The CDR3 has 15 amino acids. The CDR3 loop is CASSFRQVGNTEAFF. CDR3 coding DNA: TGTGCCAGCTCATTCCGACAGGTTGGTAACACTGAAGCTTTCTTT.

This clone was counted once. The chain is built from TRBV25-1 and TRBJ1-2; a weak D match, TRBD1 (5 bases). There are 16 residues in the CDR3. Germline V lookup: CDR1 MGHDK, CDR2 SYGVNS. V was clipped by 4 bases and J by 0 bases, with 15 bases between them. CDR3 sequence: CASSGLGAETNYGYTF. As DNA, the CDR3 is TGTGCCAGCAGTGGACTTGGGGCAGAGACTAACTATGGCTACACCTTC.

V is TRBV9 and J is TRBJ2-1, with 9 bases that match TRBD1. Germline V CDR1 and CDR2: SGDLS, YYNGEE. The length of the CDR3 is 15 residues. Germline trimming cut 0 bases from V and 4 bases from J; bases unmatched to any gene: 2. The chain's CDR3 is CASSVVGQGYNEQFF. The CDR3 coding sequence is TGTGCCAGCAGCGTAGTAGGACAGGGGTACAATGAGCAGTTCTTC.

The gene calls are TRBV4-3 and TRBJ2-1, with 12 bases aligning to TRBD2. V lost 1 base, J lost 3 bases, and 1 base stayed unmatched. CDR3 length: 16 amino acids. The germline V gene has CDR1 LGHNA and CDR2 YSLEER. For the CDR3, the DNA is TGCGCCAGCAGCCAAGGGACTAGCGGGGACTACAATGAGCAGTTCTTC. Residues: CASSQGTSGDYNEQFF.

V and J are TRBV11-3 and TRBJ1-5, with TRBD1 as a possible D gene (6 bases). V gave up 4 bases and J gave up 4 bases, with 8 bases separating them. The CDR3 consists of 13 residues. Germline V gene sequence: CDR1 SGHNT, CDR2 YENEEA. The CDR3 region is CASSSRGNQPQHF. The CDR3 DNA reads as TGTGCCAGCAGCTCCAGGGGAAATCAGCCCCAGCATTTT.

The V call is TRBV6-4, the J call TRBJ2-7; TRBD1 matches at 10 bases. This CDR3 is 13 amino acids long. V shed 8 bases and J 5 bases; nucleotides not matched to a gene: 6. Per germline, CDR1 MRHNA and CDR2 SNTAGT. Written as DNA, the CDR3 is TGTGCCAGCTCCCGGGACAGGGGTGACGAGCAGTACTTC. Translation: CASSRDRGDEQYF.

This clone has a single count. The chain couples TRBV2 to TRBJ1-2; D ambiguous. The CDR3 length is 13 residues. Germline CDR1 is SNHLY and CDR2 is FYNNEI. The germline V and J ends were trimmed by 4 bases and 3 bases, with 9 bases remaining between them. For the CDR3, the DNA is TGTGCCAGCAGTGCGGAGGGAGACTATGGCTACACCTTC. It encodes CASSAEGDYGYTF.

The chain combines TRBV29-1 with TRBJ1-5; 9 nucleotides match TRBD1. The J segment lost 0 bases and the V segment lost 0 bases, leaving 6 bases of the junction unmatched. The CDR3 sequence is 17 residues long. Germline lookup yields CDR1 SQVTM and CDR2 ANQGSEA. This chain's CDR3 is CSVEDRTDRGSNQPQHF. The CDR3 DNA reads TGCAGCGTTGAAGATCGGACGGACAGGGGTAGCAATCAGCCCCAGCATTTT.

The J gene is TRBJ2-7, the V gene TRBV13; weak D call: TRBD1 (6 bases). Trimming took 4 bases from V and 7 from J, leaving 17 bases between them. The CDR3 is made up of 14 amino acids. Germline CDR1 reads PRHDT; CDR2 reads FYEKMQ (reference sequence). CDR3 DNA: TGTGCCAGCAGCTCTCAACCGACAGGTCAGGAGCAGTACTTC. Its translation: CASSSQPTGQEQYF.

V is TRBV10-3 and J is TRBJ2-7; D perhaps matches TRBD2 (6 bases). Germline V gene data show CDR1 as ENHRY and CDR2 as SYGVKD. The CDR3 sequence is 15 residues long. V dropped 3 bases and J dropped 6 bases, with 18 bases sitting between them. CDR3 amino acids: CAISDREAGISEQYF. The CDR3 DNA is TGTGCCATCAGTGACAGGGAGGCAGGAATTAGCGAGCAGTACTTC.

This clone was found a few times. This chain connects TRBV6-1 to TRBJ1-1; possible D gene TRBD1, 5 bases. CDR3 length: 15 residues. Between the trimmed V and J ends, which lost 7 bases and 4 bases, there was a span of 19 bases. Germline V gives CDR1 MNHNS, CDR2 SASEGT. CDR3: CASTTRPEGSTEAFF. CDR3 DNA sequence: TGTGCCAGCACCACCCGACCGGAGGGGAGCACTGAAGCTTTCTTT.

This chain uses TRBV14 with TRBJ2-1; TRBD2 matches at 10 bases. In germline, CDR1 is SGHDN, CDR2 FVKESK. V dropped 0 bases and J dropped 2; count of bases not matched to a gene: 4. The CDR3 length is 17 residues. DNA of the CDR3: TGTGCCAGCAGCCAAGATCCGCTAGCGGGGGCCTACAATGAGCAGTTCTTC. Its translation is CASSQDPLAGAYNEQFF.

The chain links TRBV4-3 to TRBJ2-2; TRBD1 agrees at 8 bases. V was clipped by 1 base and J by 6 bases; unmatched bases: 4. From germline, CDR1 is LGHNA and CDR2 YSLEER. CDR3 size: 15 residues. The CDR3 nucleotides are TGCGCCAGCAGCCAAGTGGACAGGGTACCCGGGGAGCTGTTTTTT. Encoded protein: CASSQVDRVPGELFF.